Presented here are 28 T cell receptor beta chains from one specimen sequenced in a study of blood T cell repertoires in COVID-19. Here immunoSEQ multiplex PCR was the method, and the copy in TCRdb shows in-frame clones only, minus some. Among some 130,000 clones listed, around 84% were seen once. The sequencing input was peripheral blood. All receptors derive from a woman aged 80 or over with acute or convalescent COVID-19.

J is TRBJ1-2 and V is TRBV7-9; D may be TRBD1 (5 bases). This CDR3 has 15 residues. Trimming pared 1 base from V and 7 bases from J, leaving 16 bases between. From germline, CDR1 is SEHNR and CDR2 FQNEAQ (reference sequence). CDR3 nucleotide sequence: TGTGCCAGCAGCTTAGGGCGGCAGGGAATGAGTGGCTACACCTTC. Encoded protein: CASSLGRQGMSGYTF.

The chain links TRBV5-1 to TRBJ2-7; 7 bases fit TRBD1. The CDR3 covers 14 residues. With 4 bases clipped from V and 1 base from J, the junction kept 5 bases outside the gene matches. The germline V gene has CDR1 SGHRS and CDR2 YFSETQ. The DNA for the CDR3 is TGCGCCAGCAGCGAGCCGGGACAGTCCTACGAGCAGTACTTC. It codes for CASSEPGQSYEQYF.

The chain recombines TRBV20-1 with TRBJ1-5; 9 bases match TRBD1. V lost 3 bases to trimming and J lost 4 bases; unmatched junction nucleotides: 7. CDR3 size: 15 residues. Germline-derived CDR1 and CDR2 are DFQATT and SNEGSKA (reference sequence). DNA for the CDR3: TGCAGTGCTAGTCCGGGGACAGGGTTTAATCAGCCCCAGCATTTT. It translates to CSASPGTGFNQPQHF.

The rearrangement joins TRBV18 to TRBJ2-3; TRBD1 matches 11 bases. Germline V lookup: CDR1 KGHSH, CDR2 LQKENI. J lost 4 bases, V lost 1 base, and 1 base had no gene match. The CDR3 length is 15 residues. DNA for the CDR3: TGTGCCAGCTCACCACGGACAGGGGGCGCAGATACGCAGTATTTT. This codes for CASSPRTGGADTQYF. The variable domain in full, with the rest retrieved from reference TRBV18 and TRBJ2-3, is NAGVMQNPRHLVRRRGQEARLRCSPMKGHSHVYWYRQLPEEGLKFMVYLQKENIIDESGMPKERFSAEFPKEGPSILRIQQVVRGDSAAYFCASSPRTGGADTQYFGPGTRLTVL.

The V call is TRBV11-2, the J call TRBJ2-5; D is uncertain. Germline lookup yields CDR1 SGHAT and CDR2 FQNNGV. The CDR3 runs to 12 residues. Trimming shortened V by 1 base and J by 11 bases, and 11 bases separated the two germline ends. This CDR3 is CASSLVGQVQYF. The CDR3, as DNA: TGTGCCAGCAGCTTAGTGGGCCAGGTTCAGTACTTC.

The chain has TRBV18 and TRBJ2-7, with D possibly being TRBD2 (5 bases). Germline V CDR1 and CDR2: KGHSH, LQKENI. The CDR3 totals 15 residues. The V end was cut by 1 base, the J end by 4 bases, with 14 bases between. The CDR3 sequence is CASSPRGGSKYEQYF. CDR3 nucleotide sequence: TGTGCCAGCTCACCACGAGGTGGGAGTAAGTACGAGCAGTACTTC.

The V gene is TRBV11-2, the J gene TRBJ2-1; the D is unclear. Germline-derived CDR1 and CDR2 are SGHAT and FQNNGV. V gave up 5 bases and J gave up 0 bases, with 14 bases separating them. There are 16 residues in the CDR3. CDR3 in amino acids: CASSLARGSSYNEQFF. CDR3 bases: TGTGCCAGCAGCCTGGCTAGAGGAAGCTCCTACAATGAGCAGTTCTTC.

The CDR3 is CASSQASQRGGSGYGYTF. CDR3 bases: TGTGCCAGCAGCCAAGCGTCCCAGAGGGGGGGCTCAGGGTATGGCTACACCTTC. This chain connects TRBV3-1 (or the pseudogene TRBV3-2) to TRBJ1-2; perhaps TRBD1 as D (6 bases). This CDR3 has 18 amino acids. V was clipped by 1 base and J by 5 bases, with 23 bases between them. Germline lookup yields CDR1 LGHDT and CDR2 YNNKEL (reference sequence).

In this sample, this clone turned up once. The rearrangement links TRBV6-1 to TRBJ2-1; a weak D match, TRBD2 (5 bases). Germline V gene sequence: CDR1 MNHNS, CDR2 SASEGT. The CDR3 is 20 residues long. Trimming stripped 4 bases from V and 1 base from J, with 26 bases between. As DNA, the CDR3 is TGTGCCAGCAGTGGAAGGAGTACGGGCCCGAGGAGGTATTCCTACAATGAGCAGTTCTTC. Protein sequence: CASSGRSTGPRRYSYNEQFF.

The chain has TRBV2 and TRBJ2-3, with 11 positions matching TRBD2. CDR1 is SNHLY and CDR2 is FYNNEI in the germline V gene. This CDR3 has 12 amino acids. J lost 5 bases, V lost 10 bases, and 2 bases had no gene match. CDR3 coding DNA: TGTGCCATCCTAGCGGGGGGAGATACGCAGTATTTT. This sequence encodes CAILAGGDTQYF.

A remark on this clone: The same CDR3 also results from other DNA sequences found in this sample. The V and J genes are TRBV6-5 and TRBJ2-5; 8 bases match TRBD1. From germline, CDR1 is MNHEY and CDR2 SVGAGI. This CDR3 spans 16 amino acids. V dropped 2 bases and J dropped 5; count of bases not matched to a gene: 10. This chain's CDR3 is CASSYGAGGSGETQYF. The CDR3, as DNA: TGTGCCAGCAGTTACGGGGCAGGGGGCTCGGGGGAGACCCAGTACTTC.

The chain uses TRBV5-4 and TRBJ1-2; TRBD1 aligns across 7 bases. The germline gives CDR1 SGHNT, CDR2 YYREEE (reference sequence). The CDR3 has 13 amino acids. The V and J ends lost 6 bases and 3 bases, in that order; junction bases with no gene match: 5. The CDR3 region is CASTLTGYYGYTF. The CDR3 nucleotides read TGTGCCAGCACCCTGACAGGGTACTATGGCTACACCTTC.

DNA for the CDR3: TGTGCCTGGAGTGTAGGGGGACAGGTGATAAACTATGGCTACACCTTC. As protein: CAWSVGGQVINYGYTF. The V gene is TRBV30, the J gene TRBJ1-2; 8 bases are shared with TRBD1. With V trimmed by 0 bases and J by 2 bases, 8 bases remained unmatched. This CDR3 is built from 16 residues. Germline V CDR1 and CDR2: GTSNPN, SVGIG (reference sequence).

The V and J genes are TRBV5-6 and TRBJ1-6; D ambiguous. CDR1 is SGHDT, CDR2 YYEEEE, per germline. This CDR3 is built from 12 residues. The germline V and J ends were trimmed by 5 bases and 7 bases, with 7 bases remaining between them. The DNA of the CDR3 is TGTGCCAGCAGAGGCGGAAATTCACCCCTCCACTTT. Protein product: CASRGGNSPLHF. Drawing the rest from reference TRBV5-6 and TRBJ1-6, the complete variable domain is DAGVTQSPTHLIKTRGQQVTLRCSPKSGHDTVSWYQQALGQGPQFIFQYYEEEERQRGNFPDRFSGHQFPNYSSELNVNALLLGDSALYLCASRGGNSPLHFGNGTRLTVT.

This clone has a single count. The rearrangement joins TRBV7-8 to TRBJ1-2; D not resolved. From germline, CDR1 is SGHVS and CDR2 FQNEAQ. This CDR3 has 13 residues. The V end lost 5 bases, the J end lost 7 bases, and 14 bases lay between the germline ends. The CDR3: CASSVGFIAGYTF. As DNA, the CDR3 is TGTGCCAGCAGCGTAGGGTTTATAGCTGGCTACACCTTC.

V and J are TRBV29-1 and TRBJ1-4; a possible D gene is TRBD1 (6 bases). Trimming cost V 6 bases and J 5 bases, with 16 bases left between them. Germline V gene data show CDR1 as SQVTM and CDR2 as ANQGSEA. The CDR3 contains 14 residues. This chain's CDR3 is CSVAAGTRNEKLFF. The CDR3 bases are TGCAGCGTGGCCGCCGGGACAAGGAATGAAAAACTGTTTTTT.

J is TRBJ1-2 and V is TRBV6-2 or TRBV6-3; D not certain. The length of the CDR3 is 13 residues. The germline V and J ends were trimmed by 5 bases and 6 bases, with 13 bases remaining between them. Germline V gene lookup returns CDR1 MNHEY and CDR2 SVGEGT. The CDR3 DNA sequence: TGTGCCAGCAGTCCGGGTAAGGCGGATGGCTACACCTTC. Its protein is CASSPGKADGYTF.

The chain carries TRBV18 and TRBJ1-1; TRBD1 matches at 8 bases. V lost 3 bases and J lost 11; bases outside the gene matches: 11. The CDR3 is 14 amino acids. Looked up from germline, CDR1 is KGHSH and CDR2 is LQKENI. The CDR3 loop reads CASSPPPGGVGAFF. DNA for the CDR3: TGTGCCAGCTCACCCCCGCCAGGGGGCGTAGGCGCTTTCTTT.

The chain uses TRBV15 and TRBJ2-1; TRBD2 agrees at 8 bases. J lost 0 bases, V lost 6 bases, and 7 bases had no gene match. The germline V gene encodes CDR1 LNHNV and CDR2 YYDKDF (reference sequence). The CDR3 loop spans 16 amino acids. The DNA for the CDR3 is TGTGCCACCAGGGAAGGACTAGCCCTCTCCTACAATGAGCAGTTCTTC. Its protein product is CATREGLALSYNEQFF.

CDR3 nucleotides: TGTGCCATCAGTGACAGGACAGGGGGCGACGAGCAGTACTTC. Translation gives CAISDRTGGDEQYF. The genes are TRBV10-3 and TRBJ2-7; 11 nucleotides align to TRBD1. The CDR3 is 14 residues long. V dropped 3 bases and J dropped 5; count of bases not matched to a gene: 3. Germline V gene data show CDR1 as ENHRY and CDR2 as SYGVKD.

The chain combines TRBV12-3 or TRBV12-4 with TRBJ1-1; D is unresolved. The V and J ends lost 2 bases and 11 bases respectively, with 15 bases between them. The CDR3 length is 13 residues. As DNA, the CDR3 is TGTGCCAGCAGTTTAAATTCCGGGTTTGGGGCTTTCTTT. This gives the protein CASSLNSGFGAFF.

CDR3 in DNA: TGTGCCAGCAGCCAAGCGGCCCCAGCGGGGGGGACTTTAGTCGAGCAGTTCTTC. It yields the protein CASSQAAPAGGTLVEQFF. The chain couples TRBV3-1 (or the pseudogene TRBV3-2) to TRBJ2-1, with 10 bases fitting TRBD2. The V and J ends lost 1 base and 10 bases, in that order; junction bases with no gene match: 16. The CDR3 length is 18 residues. CDR1 LGHDT and CDR2 YNNKEL come from the germline V gene (reference sequence).

This chain links TRBV5-5 with TRBJ2-7; perhaps TRBD1 as D (6 bases). Trimming removed 4 bases at V and 6 bases at J, with 20 bases between. The germline V gene encodes CDR1 SGHKS and CDR2 YYEKEE (reference sequence). This CDR3 comprises 15 residues. CDR3 amino acids: CASSDTRRGYFEQYF. The CDR3 DNA follows: TGTGCCAGCAGCGACACGCGCAGGGGATATTTCGAGCAGTACTTC.

This clone has just one count. The chain uses TRBV6-6 and TRBJ2-7; TRBD1 is a possible D gene (5 bases). This CDR3 has 14 amino acids. Germline-derived CDR1 and CDR2 are MNHNY and SVGAGI (reference sequence). Trimming pared 0 bases from V and 2 bases from J, leaving 8 bases between. The CDR3 nucleotides are TGTGCCAGCAGTTACTCTGAGACAGCCTACGAGCAGTACTTC. Its protein is CASSYSETAYEQYF.

The V call is TRBV7-9, the J call TRBJ1-2, with TRBD1 matching over 12 bases. V was clipped by 5 bases and J by 12 bases; unmatched bases: 7. Germline V CDR1 and CDR2: SEHNR, FQNEAQ (reference sequence). The CDR3 sequence is 13 residues long. CDR3 sequence (DNA): TGTGCCAGCAGCCCCCGGGACAGGGGGCTGGACACCTTC. It specifies CASSPRDRGLDTF.

This clone occurred once. The rearrangement uses TRBV5-5 and TRBJ1-6; D unclear. Trimming left V 4 bases short and J 6 bases short, with 11 bases between. The CDR3 has 14 residues. The germline CDR1 and CDR2 sequences are SGHKS and YYEKEE (reference sequence). The CDR3 DNA reads as TGTGCCAGCAGCCCCTTACAGTTTAATTCACCCCTCCACTTT. Protein product: CASSPLQFNSPLHF.

The CDR3 nucleotides are TGTGCCAGCAGCACCAGGGGGGCGGGTGAGACCCAGTACTTC. This translates into CASSTRGAGETQYF. This sequence joins TRBV9 and TRBJ2-5; tentative D call: TRBD1 (7 bases). V lost 4 bases, J lost 5 bases, and 15 bases lay in between. There are 14 residues in the CDR3. The germline CDR1 and CDR2 sequences are SGDLS and YYNGEE.

The chain has TRBV6-6 and TRBJ2-5; unclear D gene. Between the trimmed V and J ends, which lost 1 base and 3 bases, there was a span of 6 bases. The CDR3 runs 13 residues. Germline values: CDR1 MNHNY, CDR2 SVGAGI (reference sequence). The CDR3 loop reads CASSYFEKETQYF. In DNA form, the CDR3 reads TGTGCCAGCAGTTACTTCGAGAAAGAGACCCAGTACTTC.